This is a list of T cell receptor beta chains from one sample in a study of CD4+ T cells in melanoma. Sequenced by immunoSEQ multiplex PCR; TCRdb stores in-frame clones only, minus some. Here the sample spans 50,000 to 60,000 clones, 55% to 75% being singletons. The sample taken for sequencing was tumor tissue. The receptor source for this set is a human donor with melanoma. The CDR3 runs from the conserved cysteine through the conserved F or W. A D gene is named only where the DNA matches it firmly. Size values are once, few and many counts, or a class for expanded clones, and some rows have none.

v_gene	d_gene	j_gene	abundance	CDR3aa	CDR3nt
TRBV6-1	.	TRBJ2-1	.	CASRGTGPYNEQFF	TGTGCCAGCCGTGGCACAGGGCCCTACAATGAGCAGTTCTTC
TRBV15	.	TRBJ1-4	.	CATSTLGALPNEKLFF	TGTGCCACCAGCACCCTCGGGGCTCTTCCTAATGAAAAACTGTTTTTT
TRBV28	.	TRBJ2-1	.	CASSFPGISYNEQFF	TGTGCCAGCAGTTTCCCCGGAATCTCCTACAATGAGCAGTTCTTC
TRBV6-5	.	TRBJ2-4	.	CASSYSRGTKNIQYF	TGTGCCAGCAGTTACTCGCGGGGCACAAAAAACATTCAGTACTTC
TRBV28	.	TRBJ2-1	.	CASIGGVRVEQFF	TGTGCGTCGATCGGCGGAGTGAGGGTTGAGCAGTTCTTC
TRBV9	TRBD2	TRBJ2-3	.	CASSAERRGGRQDTQYF	TGTGCCAGCAGCGCTGAACGGCGGGGGGGCCGTCAAGATACGCAGTATTTT
TRBV5-1	.	TRBJ1-2	.	CASSLDKGSYGYTF	TGCGCCAGCAGCTTGGACAAGGGAAGCTATGGCTACACCTTC
TRBV5-1	.	TRBJ1-3	.	CASSFGSFGNTIYF	TGCGCCAGCAGCTTTGGATCATTCGGAAACACCATATATTTT
TRBV20-1	TRBD1	TRBJ1-1	once	CSARDNRGAFF	TGCAGTGCTAGAGATAACAGGGGCGCTTTCTTT
TRBV7-3	TRBD1	TRBJ2-1	.	CASSPDRVNEQFF	TGTGCCAGCAGCCCGGACAGGGTCAATGAGCAGTTCTTC
TRBV5-1	.	TRBJ1-6	once	CASSLEQGPLHF	TGCGCCAGCAGCTTGGAACAGGGACCCCTCCACTTT
TRBV30	.	TRBJ1-4	.	CAWSAGEKLFF	TGTGCCTGGAGTGCCGGGGAAAAACTGTTTTTT
TRBV30	TRBD1	TRBJ2-7	medium-sized	CAWRAGTGSSYEQYF	TGTGCCTGGAGAGCCGGGACAGGTTCGTCCTACGAGCAGTACTTC
TRBV5-6	.	TRBJ1-4	few	CASSSPGPEKLFF	TGTGCCAGCAGCTCGCCGGGGCCGGAGAAACTGTTTTTT
TRBV14	.	TRBJ1-1	.	CASPYLGTAAFF	TGTGCCAGCCCGTACTTAGGTACGGCAGCTTTCTTT
TRBV9	TRBD1	TRBJ2-1	.	CASSATQGQRQFF	TGTGCCAGCAGCGCCACACAGGGACAGAGGCAGTTCTTC
TRBV4-3	.	TRBJ2-7	.	CASSQENLGRGMGPYEQYF	TGCGCCAGCAGCCAAGAAAATCTAGGCCGCGGCATGGGCCCCTACGAGCAGTACTTC
TRBV2	TRBD1	TRBJ1-2	few	CASSYTGTGDGYTF	TGTGCCAGCAGTTACACCGGGACAGGGGATGGCTACACCTTC
TRBV6-5	.	TRBJ2-1	.	CASSPGGAYNEQFF	TGTGCCAGCAGCCCGGGGGGCGCCTACAATGAGCAGTTCTTC
TRBV13	TRBD1	TRBJ1-1	.	CASSLRGGFTEAFF	TGTGCCAGCAGCTTAAGAGGGGGCTTCACTGAAGCTTTCTTT
TRBV6-6	TRBD1	TRBJ2-7	.	CASSPGTGLYEQYF	TGTGCCAGCAGCCCTGGGACAGGGCTCTACGAGCAGTACTTC
TRBV14	TRBD1	TRBJ1-2	.	CASSPGQGLDGYTF	TGTGCCAGCAGCCCGGGACAGGGGCTCGATGGCTACACCTTC
TRBV7-9	.	TRBJ1-1	.	CASSLEGAAFF	TGTGCCAGCAGCTTAGAAGGGGCGGCTTTCTTT
TRBV28	TRBD1	TRBJ2-3	few	CASSLGDRVSDTQYF	TGTGCCAGCAGTTTGGGGGACAGGGTGTCGGATACGCAGTATTTT
TRBV6-5	.	TRBJ2-7	.	CASSDPAHAYEQYF	TGTGCCAGCAGTGACCCAGCCCACGCCTACGAGCAGTACTTC
TRBV30	.	TRBJ2-2	.	CAWMGPGELFF	TGTGCCTGGATGGGGCCCGGGGAGCTGTTTTTT
TRBV28	.	TRBJ1-1	.	CASSLSGADFAGEAFF	TGTGCCAGCAGTTTGTCTGGGGCGGATTTTGCTGGTGAAGCTTTCTTT
TRBV4-2	TRBD2	TRBJ2-4	once	CASSQDIRGGRVVQYF	TGTGCCAGCAGCCAAGATATACGGGGGGGCCGGGTGGTTCAGTACTTC
TRBV6-6	TRBD1	TRBJ2-5	.	CASSYSGGTQETQYF	TGTGCCAGCAGTTACTCAGGGGGCACTCAAGAGACCCAGTACTTC
TRBV27	TRBD2	TRBJ2-7	.	CASSPDPSGSGGYEQYF	TGTGCCAGCAGTCCTGACCCCTCGGGTAGCGGGGGCTACGAGCAGTACTTC
TRBV7-2	.	TRBJ1-4	few	CASSLGWGGTNEKLFF	TGTGCCAGCAGCTTGGGCTGGGGAGGAACTAATGAAAAACTGTTTTTT